This passage covers 10 T cell receptor beta chains from one sample sequenced in a study of T cell responses to AZD1222 COVID-19 vaccine. Profiling relied on immunoSEQ multiplex PCR, and the TCRdb table lists in-frame clones only, not all of them. The table lists around 100,000 clones, around 89% of them singletons. The sample here was peripheral blood, taken 28 days after the second AZD1222 dose. The receptor source for this set is an adult who received the AZD1222 COVID-19 vaccine.

The CDR3: CASSRSAGGIFDTQYF. Written as DNA, the CDR3 is TGTGCCAGCAGCCGCTCGGCGGGGGGGATTTTCGATACGCAGTATTTT. The V call is TRBV4-2, the J call TRBJ2-3, with 9 bases aligning to TRBD2. Germline values: CDR1 LGHNA, CDR2 YNFKEQ. The CDR3 sequence is 16 residues long. V trimming: 4 bases; J trimming: 6 bases; junction bases outside the gene matches: 11.

This chain connects TRBV11-2 to TRBJ1-2; TRBD1 matches 7 bases. The CDR3 runs to 15 residues. With V trimmed by 5 bases and J by 8 bases, 14 bases remained unmatched. CDR1 and CDR2 from the germline V gene are SGHAT and FQNNGV. The CDR3 sequence: CASSARDRAFGGYTF. The CDR3 DNA sequence: TGTGCCAGCAGCGCCCGGGACAGAGCTTTTGGGGGCTACACCTTC.

The rearrangement links TRBV7-2 to TRBJ2-6; D may be TRBD1 or TRBD2 (5 bases each). V gave up 8 bases and J gave up 0 bases, with 14 bases separating them. This CDR3 region has 16 residues. Germline CDR1 reads SGHTA; CDR2 reads FQGNSA. In DNA, the CDR3 is TGTGCCAGCCGAAGGGACGGACACTCTGGGGCCAACGTCCTGACTTTC. It codes for CASRRDGHSGANVLTF.

This clone has a handful of counts. The rearrangement joins TRBV29-1 to TRBJ2-1; 10 bases agree with TRBD1. CDR3 size: 15 residues. Germline V gene sequence: CDR1 SQVTM, CDR2 ANQGSEA. Losses at the gene ends were 6 bases for V and 7 bases for J; bases not matched to a gene: 12. Here the CDR3 reads CSVLPGQGELNEQFF. In DNA form, the CDR3 reads TGCAGCGTGCTACCCGGACAGGGGGAATTGAATGAGCAGTTCTTC.

In regard to this clone: Germline and junction disagree at one end, which may indicate a read error. The V and J genes are TRBV6-1 and TRBJ2-1; D may be TRBD2 (5 bases). This CDR3 is built from 12 residues. Germline V lookup: CDR1 MNHNS, CDR2 SASEGT. CDR3 protein: CASSQAANEQFF. The CDR3 DNA sequence: TGTGCCAGCAGTCAAGCGGCCAATGAGCAGTTCTTC.

The chain carries TRBV10-3 and TRBJ2-1; 7 bases match TRBD1. The CDR3 spans 16 residues. Trimming at V came to 0 bases and at J to 4 bases, leaving 6 bases not matched to a gene. From germline, CDR1 is ENHRY and CDR2 SYGVKD. CDR3 DNA sequence: TGTGCCATCAGTGAGTCAAGGGACAGAGCGTACAATGAGCAGTTCTTC. Its translation is CAISESRDRAYNEQFF.

The rearrangement joins TRBV19 to TRBJ1-2, with D unresolved. CDR3 length equals 14 residues. Germline loops: CDR1 LNHDA, CDR2 SQIVND (reference sequence). The ends were cut back, 7 bases at V and 2 bases at J, with 14 bases in the middle. The CDR3 region is CASTLMAGNYGYTF. CDR3 DNA: TGTGCCAGTACCTTAATGGCAGGAAACTATGGCTACACCTTC.

Written as DNA, the CDR3 is TGTGCCAGCAGCCCCGGACAGGGCAATCAGCCCCAGCATTTT. Translating it yields CASSPGQGNQPQHF. The V and J genes are TRBV13 and TRBJ1-5, with TRBD1 matching over 7 bases. CDR3 length: 14 amino acids. CDR1 PRHDT and CDR2 FYEKMQ come from the germline V gene (reference sequence). V was clipped by 5 bases and J by 2 bases; unmatched bases: 3.

The genes are TRBV6-5 and TRBJ2-1, with no clear D. This CDR3 comprises 11 residues. V was shortened by 7 bases and J by 4 bases, with 5 bases between the two germline ends. Germline loops: CDR1 MNHEY, CDR2 SVGAGI. CDR3 coding DNA: TGTGCCAGCACTCAATACAATGAGCAGTTCTTC. This encodes CASTQYNEQFF.

This chain joins TRBV12-3 or TRBV12-4 and TRBJ2-3; D might be TRBD1 (5 bases). Trimming stripped 1 base from V and 11 bases from J, with 13 bases between. This CDR3 spans 13 amino acids. The CDR3 DNA is TGTGCCAGCAGTTTAGGGCTGAAAGGGGTGCAGTATTTT. This encodes CASSLGLKGVQYF.